The next 27 T cell receptor beta chains were all read from a single sample in a study of blood T cell dynamics during melanoma immunotherapy. Profiled with immunoSEQ multiplex PCR; TCRdb holds only in-frame clones, not every one. The profile shows some 9,900 clones, 89% of them singletons. Time point in this sample: pre-treatment baseline. The source material was blood, sampled from a patient treated with checkpoint blockade. All receptors come from a human donor with melanoma.

The chain is built from TRBV7-6 and TRBJ1-1, with D possibly matching TRBD1 (6 bases). V was shortened by 3 bases and J by 0 bases, with 8 bases between the two germline ends. Germline CDR1 reads SGHVS; CDR2 reads FNYEAQ. The CDR3 is 14 amino acids. The CDR3 is CASSFGGLNTEAFF. In DNA, the CDR3 is TGTGCCAGCAGCTTTGGGGGCTTGAACACTGAAGCTTTCTTT.

The chain recombines TRBV27 with TRBJ1-1; the match to TRBD1 covers 8 bases. Per germline, CDR1 MNHEY and CDR2 SMNVEV (reference sequence). The CDR3 consists of 15 residues. Germline trimming cut 8 bases from V and 5 bases from J; bases unmatched to any gene: 13. The DNA for the CDR3 is TGTGCCAGCTCTCCCAGGGGGCCTCTTGGGACTGAAGCTTTCTTT. Its protein is CASSPRGPLGTEAFF.

This rearrangement joins TRBV6-5 to TRBJ1-1, with 7 nucleotides matching TRBD1. Germline CDR1 and CDR2: MNHEY and SVGAGI. The CDR3 loop spans 14 amino acids. Trimming cost V 5 bases and J 2 bases; bases outside gene matches: 5. As DNA, the CDR3 is TGTGCCAGCAGTCTCAGGACAGGAAACACTGAAGCTTTCTTT. It encodes CASSLRTGNTEAFF.

The chain recombines TRBV18 with TRBJ1-1, with TRBD1 matching 8 bases. CDR3 length equals 15 residues. The V and J ends lost 3 bases and 4 bases, in that order; junction bases with no gene match: 7. CDR1 and CDR2 from the germline V gene are KGHSH and LQKENI. This CDR3 is CASSPGRGQGTEAFF. The CDR3, as DNA: TGTGCCAGCTCACCGGGCAGGGGGCAGGGCACTGAAGCTTTCTTT.

The gene calls are TRBV29-1 and TRBJ2-1; unclear D gene. V gave up 1 base and J gave up 7 bases, with 5 bases separating them. The germline V gene has CDR1 SQVTM and CDR2 ANQGSEA. The CDR3 extends over 11 amino acids. This CDR3 is CSVEVGNEQFF. The CDR3 DNA sequence: TGCAGCGTTGAAGTGGGGAATGAGCAGTTCTTC.

This chain connects TRBV27 to TRBJ2-2, with D maybe TRBD2 (6 bases). The germline CDR1 and CDR2 sequences are MNHEY and SMNVEV (reference sequence). The V gene lost 3 bases and the J gene lost 5 bases, with 13 bases spanning the gap. The CDR3 extends over 15 amino acids. The CDR3 here is CASSFLGGWTGELFF. CDR3 nucleotides: TGTGCCAGCAGTTTCCTCGGGGGATGGACCGGGGAGCTGTTTTTT.

The CDR3 spells CASSPPVAGTDTQYF. DNA for the CDR3: TGTGCCAGCAGCCCGCCGGTGGCGGGCACAGATACGCAGTATTTT. The chain is built from TRBV7-6 and TRBJ2-3, with D unresolved. The ends were cut back, 5 bases at V and 1 base at J, with 13 bases in the middle. Germline V gives CDR1 SGHVS, CDR2 FNYEAQ. The CDR3 is 15 amino acids.

The chain joins TRBV7-2 to TRBJ2-6; weak D call: TRBD1 (5 bases). Per germline, CDR1 SGHTA and CDR2 FQGNSA. The CDR3 totals 14 residues. The V end was cut by 4 bases, the J end by 4 bases, with 8 bases between. The CDR3 here is CASSSGYGANVLTF. The CDR3 nucleotides are TGTGCCAGCAGCTCAGGGTACGGGGCCAACGTCCTGACTTTC.

The chain uses TRBV7-9 and TRBJ2-3; D gene unclear. Looked up from germline, CDR1 is SEHNR and CDR2 is FQNEAQ (reference sequence). Trimming removed 5 bases at V and 6 bases at J, with 12 bases between. The CDR3 runs to 13 residues. In nucleotides, the CDR3 is TGTGCCAGCAGCAGCCTCGAGTGGGATACGCAGTATTTT. Translating it yields CASSSLEWDTQYF.

The genes are TRBV18 and TRBJ2-7; 9 nucleotides line up with TRBD2. Looked up from germline, CDR1 is KGHSH and CDR2 is LQKENI. The CDR3 length is 17 residues. V shed 1 base and J 1 base; nucleotides not matched to a gene: 8. In DNA form, the CDR3 reads TGTGCCAGCTCACCACAGGAGGCGGGAGGGAGGTCCTACGAGCAGTACTTC. Translation: CASSPQEAGGRSYEQYF. Full variable domain (rest looked up from reference TRBV18 and TRBJ2-7): NAGVMQNPRHLVRRRGQEARLRCSPMKGHSHVYWYRQLPEEGLKFMVYLQKENIIDESGMPKERFSAEFPKEGPSILRIQQVVRGDSAAYFCASSPQEAGGRSYEQYFGPGTRLTVT.

The chain joins TRBV7-8 to TRBJ2-6; 9 nucleotides match TRBD1. The germline V gene has CDR1 SGHVS and CDR2 FQNEAQ. Unmatched junction bases numbered 4, after V lost 3 bases and J lost 4 bases. The CDR3 extends over 16 amino acids. In DNA, the CDR3 is TGTGCCAGCAGCTTTAACAGGGGGCAAGGGGCCAACGTCCTGACTTTC. This codes for CASSFNRGQGANVLTF.

The DNA for the CDR3 is TGCAGCGTTTGGGAGAGCGGGAGGTACGAGCAGTACTTC. This codes for CSVWESGRYEQYF. The chain recombines TRBV29-1 with TRBJ2-7; TRBD2 agrees at 9 bases. Germline lookup yields CDR1 SQVTM and CDR2 ANQGSEA. The CDR3 totals 13 residues. The J segment lost 4 bases and the V segment lost 5 bases, leaving 6 bases of the junction unmatched.

This sequence joins TRBV7-3 and TRBJ2-5; D may be TRBD2 (7 bases). Germline CDR1 SGHTA, CDR2 FQGTGA. Trimming took off 2 bases at V and 5 bases at J, with 18 bases between the two ends. The CDR3 sequence is 16 residues long. CDR3 sequence: CASSLRGATFVETQYF. Here the CDR3 DNA reads TGTGCCAGCAGCTTACGGGGGGCGACCTTCGTGGAGACCCAGTACTTC. Supplemented by reference TRBV7-3 and TRBJ2-5, the full variable domain reads GAGVSQTPSNKVTEKGKYVELRCDPISGHTALYWYRQSLGQGPEFLIYFQGTGAADDSGLPNDRFFAVRPEGSVSTLKIQRTERGDSAVYLCASSLRGATFVETQYFGPGTRLLVL.

The chain combines TRBV4-2 with TRBJ2-5; TRBD2 aligns across 7 bases. The CDR3 is 15 amino acids. CDR1 and CDR2 from the germline V gene are LGHNA and YNFKEQ. With V trimmed by 1 base and J by 2 bases, 4 bases remained unmatched. The CDR3 DNA is TGTGCCAGCAGCCAAGGTCGAGCGGGGCAAGAGACCCAGTACTTC. Amino acid sequence: CASSQGRAGQETQYF.

This clone has only one observation. V gene TRBV21-1 combines with J gene TRBJ2-1; the D call of TRBD2 is as the table states it, not checked on the DNA. TRBV21-1 is recorded as a pseudogene. This CDR3 has 18 residues. For the CDR3, the DNA is TGTGCCAGCAGCAAGGAGGGTAATGCGGGAGCGGGGTACAATGAGCAGTTCTTC. It translates to CASSKEGNAGAGYNEQFF.

This rearrangement joins TRBV5-1 to TRBJ2-2, with D hard to call. From germline, CDR1 is SGHRS and CDR2 YFSETQ. There are 14 residues in the CDR3. V was clipped by 2 bases and J by 6 bases, with 11 bases between them. Written as DNA, the CDR3 is TGCGCCAGCAGCTTAGATCCGCGACCCGGGGAGCTGTTTTTT. This gives the protein CASSLDPRPGELFF.

The genes are TRBV5-1 and TRBJ1-1; 9 bases match TRBD1. Germline-derived CDR1 and CDR2 are SGHRS and YFSETQ. This CDR3 spans 14 amino acids. The V and J ends lost 2 bases and 3 bases, in that order; junction bases with no gene match: 2. Written as DNA, the CDR3 is TGCGCCAGCAGCTTAGGGACAGGGTACACTGAAGCTTTCTTT. This codes for CASSLGTGYTEAFF.

The chain couples TRBV28 to TRBJ1-3; D ambiguous. The CDR3 totals 14 residues. V was trimmed by 3 bases and J by 0 bases, leaving 6 bases between them. The V gene's germline CDR1 is MDHEN and CDR2 SYDVKM. CDR3 sequence: CASSFGDSGNTIYF. As DNA, the CDR3 is TGTGCCAGCAGTTTTGGGGACTCTGGAAACACCATATATTTT.

The rearrangement joins TRBV18 to TRBJ1-5; D unresolved. The CDR3 is 14 amino acids. CDR1 KGHSH and CDR2 LQKENI come from the germline V gene. V gave up 2 bases and J gave up 1 base, with 6 bases separating them. The CDR3 spells CASSPIRSNQPQHF. CDR3 sequence (DNA): TGTGCCAGCTCACCAATCCGAAGCAATCAGCCCCAGCATTTT. Full variable domain (missing parts from reference TRBV18 and TRBJ1-5): NAGVMQNPRHLVRRRGQEARLRCSPMKGHSHVYWYRQLPEEGLKFMVYLQKENIIDESGMPKERFSAEFPKEGPSILRIQQVVRGDSAAYFCASSPIRSNQPQHFGDGTRLSIL.

The V call is TRBV9, the J call TRBJ1-2; D possibly corresponds to TRBD1 (5 bases). CDR1 SGDLS and CDR2 YYNGEE come from the germline V gene. V was cut by 3 bases and J by 2 bases, with 14 bases left in between. The CDR3 has 15 residues. The CDR3 nucleotides are TGTGCCAGCAGCGCCCGGGACGGTAAAAACTATGGCTACACCTTC. It translates to CASSARDGKNYGYTF.

The chain uses TRBV27 and TRBJ1-2, with TRBD1 as a possible D gene (5 bases). The germline gives CDR1 MNHEY, CDR2 SMNVEV (reference sequence). Trimming cost V 5 bases and J 2 bases, with 15 bases left between them. CDR3 size: 15 residues. CDR3: CASSIYGTGNYGYTF. CDR3 DNA: TGTGCCAGCAGTATCTACGGGACGGGGAACTATGGCTACACCTTC.

This chain links TRBV30 with TRBJ1-5; 9 positions match TRBD1. Germline V lookup: CDR1 GTSNPN, CDR2 SVGIG (reference sequence). The CDR3 has 14 amino acids. The trim removed 0 bases at V and 5 bases at J, leaving 2 bases unmatched. CDR3 sequence (DNA): TGTGCCTGGAGTGTGACAGGGGGGGATCAGCCCCAGCATTTT. Amino acids: CAWSVTGGDQPQHF.

The chain recombines TRBV5-5 with TRBJ1-1; D remains unclear. CDR1 and CDR2 (germline): SGHKS, YYEKEE (reference sequence). The V gene lost 4 bases and the J gene lost 4 bases, with 8 bases spanning the gap. The CDR3 covers 12 residues. In DNA form, the CDR3 reads TGTGCCAGCAGCCCGGAGGGCACTGAAGCTTTCTTT. Its protein is CASSPEGTEAFF. Based on the CDR3 plus reference TRBV5-5 and TRBJ1-1, the full variable domain is DAGVTQSPTHLIKTRGQQVTLRCSPISGHKSVSWYQQVLGQGPQFIFQYYEKEERGRGNFPDRFSARQFPNYSSELNVNALLLGDSALYLCASSPEGTEAFFGQGTRLTVV.

This clone has just one count. The CDR3 nucleotides read TGTGCCAGCAGCGACGGACTAGCGGGAGTGGGCAATGAGCAGTTCTTC. It yields the protein CASSDGLAGVGNEQFF. This chain uses TRBV7-3 with TRBJ2-1; TRBD2 matches at 13 bases. The V gene's germline CDR1 is SGHTA and CDR2 FQGTGA. The CDR3 has 16 residues. Losses at the gene ends were 5 bases for V and 6 bases for J; bases not matched to a gene: 7.

The rearrangement joins TRBV19 to TRBJ2-1; TRBD1 matches 8 bases. The CDR3 length is 13 residues. CDR1 is LNHDA, CDR2 SQIVND, per germline (reference sequence). Trimming at V came to 5 bases and at J to 12 bases, leaving 9 bases not matched to a gene. The CDR3 sequence: CASSAPDRARQFF. The CDR3 bases are TGTGCCAGTAGTGCACCGGACAGGGCGAGGCAGTTCTTC.

The rearrangement uses TRBV18 and TRBJ2-4; maybe TRBD2 (5 bases). Looked up from germline, CDR1 is KGHSH and CDR2 is LQKENI. The CDR3 spans 16 residues. V lost 6 bases to trimming and J lost 0 bases, with 15 bases between them. The CDR3, as DNA: TGTGCCAGCTCGGGCGGGCAGATACTAGCCAAAAACATTCAGTACTTC. As protein: CASSGGQILAKNIQYF.

The chain has TRBV27 and TRBJ2-7, with D perhaps TRBD2 (6 bases). Trimming removed 4 bases at V and 6 bases at J, with 16 bases between. The germline V gene has CDR1 MNHEY and CDR2 SMNVEV (reference sequence). This CDR3 has 14 residues. The CDR3 DNA reads TGTGCCAGCAGTTCCTGGGGGGACGAGGGCGAGCAGTACTTC. Translated: CASSSWGDEGEQYF.